The 8 T cell receptor beta chains listed next were all sequenced from one sample in a study of blood T cells in healthy people across ages. It was with a sample-barcoded 5' primer and a J-beta primer mix that a second PCR of about 6 to 11 cycles was run. TCRdb re-called the 5' RACE reads with MiXCR, one entry per CDR3 protein. The repertoire holds approximately 810,000 distinct CDR3 sequences, about 30% seen once, with 15% to 20% in the top ten. The specimen sequenced was blood. The source is an elderly woman in good health.

Ten or more counts support this clonotype. The V gene is TRBV6-1, the J gene TRBJ1-2, with TRBD1 matching over 8 bases. Unmatched junction bases numbered 5, after V lost 3 bases and J lost 5 bases. Germline V lookup: CDR1 MNHNS, CDR2 SASEGT. CDR3 length: 14 amino acids. The CDR3 region has the DNA TGTGCCAGCAGTGATACGGGACAGGTTTATGGCTACACCTTC. Translating gives CASSDTGQVYGYTF.

The sample holds many counts of this clonotype. This rearrangement joins TRBV11-2 to TRBJ2-1; TRBD2 agrees at 7 bases. J was trimmed by 4 bases and V by 0 bases; bases with no gene match: 9. Germline assignment: CDR1 SGHAT and CDR2 FQNNGV. There are 17 residues in the CDR3. The CDR3 DNA reads as TGTGCCAGCAGCTTAGATCTTGGGGGGGGTCCATACAATGAGCAGTTCTTC. This codes for CASSLDLGGGPYNEQFF.

The chain joins TRBV20-1 to TRBJ2-1; 8 nucleotides line up with TRBD2. The CDR3 runs 14 residues. CDR1 is DFQATT, CDR2 SNEGSKA, per germline (reference sequence). Trimming at V came to 7 bases and at J to 2 bases, leaving 7 bases not matched to a gene. The DNA for the CDR3 is TGCAGTGTCCACGGGCGGGGGGCCTACAATGAGCAGTTCTTC. It is translated as CSVHGRGAYNEQFF.

This clonotype was recorded at least ten times. The V call is TRBV20-1, the J call TRBJ2-7; D possibly uses TRBD1 or TRBD2 (5 bases each). The J call may be wrong; the DNA end is better matched by TRBJ2-5. This CDR3 contains 12 residues. CDR1 is DFQATT and CDR2 is SNEGSKA in the germline V gene (reference sequence). For the CDR3, the DNA is TGCAGTGCCCTTGGGGGTGGGGAGACCCAGTACTTC. Residues: CSALGGGETQYF.

The rearrangement uses TRBV14 and TRBJ1-5; D remains ambiguous. V lost 0 bases, J lost 9 bases, and 9 bases lay in between. The germline V gene encodes CDR1 SGHDN and CDR2 FVKESK. This CDR3 region has 13 residues. The DNA for the CDR3 is TGTGCCAGCAGCCAAGACAACACACGGCCCCAGCATTTT. Protein sequence: CASSQDNTRPQHF. The full variable domain, in which reference TRBV14 and TRBJ1-5 provide the parts outside the CDR3, is EAGVTQFPSHSVIEKGQTVTLRCDPISGHDNLYWYRRVMGKEIKFLLHFVKESKQDESGMPNNRFLAERTGGTYSTLKVQPAELEDSGVYFCASSQDNTRPQHFGDGTRLSIL.

The sample holds many counts of this clonotype. The chain employs TRBV4-1 and TRBJ2-5; a possible D gene is TRBD2 (7 bases). Trimming shortened V by 3 bases and J by 5 bases, and 16 bases separated the two germline ends. The CDR3 extends over 15 amino acids. Germline V gene data show CDR1 as MGHRA and CDR2 as YSYEKL. The CDR3 DNA follows: TGCGCCAGCAGCCATTGGGGGGGGGGCCCGGAGACCCAGTACTTC. Translating gives CASSHWGGGPETQYF.

Details on this clonotype: A single base separates this from a much larger clone, so it may be a read error. In nucleotides, the CDR3 is TGTGCCAGCAGCCGCGGGGGCTGGGAGACTGAAACTTTCTTT. This sequence encodes CASSRGGWETETFF. The chain links TRBV7-9 to TRBJ1-1; D is possibly TRBD1 (6 bases). The CDR3 loop spans 14 amino acids. CDR1 and CDR2 (germline): SEHNR, FQNEAQ (reference sequence).

The rearrangement links TRBV11-2 to TRBJ1-2, with TRBD1 identical over 7 bases. The CDR3 is 15 residues long. Germline CDR1 is SGHAT and CDR2 is FQNNGV. Trimming at V came to 5 bases and at J to 6 bases, leaving 12 bases not matched to a gene. The CDR3 region is CASSQTGTASDGYTF. Written as DNA, the CDR3 is TGTGCCAGCAGCCAGACAGGGACTGCTAGTGATGGCTACACCTTC. Full variable domain (remainder filled in from reference TRBV11-2 and TRBJ1-2): EAGVAQSPRYKIIEKRQSVAFWCNPISGHATLYWYQQILGQGPKLLIQFQNNGVVDDSQLPKDRFSAERLKGVDSTLKIQPAKLEDSAVYLCASSQTGTASDGYTFGSGTRLTVV.